This passage covers 11 T cell receptor beta chains from one sample sequenced in a study of regulatory T cells in long-lasting Graves disease. Time point defined: newly diagnosed GD, antithyroid drugs for less than 3 months. With RNA extracted from PBMCs as input, the TCR library was made. Relying on iRepertoire HTBI primers and Arm-PCR of CDR3 regions, the team built TCR beta libraries. Via MiXCR, TCRdb re-called the multiplex PCR reads, giving one row per CDR3 protein. The repertoire holds 680,000 or so distinct CDR3 sequences, with around 17% as singletons. The same specimen was also included in a second study, on T cells in Graves' hyperthyroidism and ophthalmopathy.

Specimen: peripheral blood mononuclear cells (PBMCs), collected at new diagnosis, from a patient treated with antithyroid drugs. These receptors were collected from a woman aged 30 to 39 with Graves disease.

This clonotype was seen only a few times. The gene calls are TRBV20-1 and TRBJ2-3; 15 nucleotides match TRBD2. The V and J ends lost 3 bases and 3 bases, in that order; junction bases with no gene match: 7. CDR3 length equals 17 residues. Germline lookup yields CDR1 DFQATT and CDR2 SNEGSKA (reference sequence). The CDR3 sequence is CSASRTSGRDRTDTQYF. The DNA for the CDR3 is TGCAGTGCTAGCCGGACTAGCGGGAGGGATCGAACAGATACGCAGTATTTT.

This clonotype was observed once. A much larger clone is a single base away; this may be a read error. This chain links TRBV6-5 with TRBJ1-4, with D possibly being TRBD1 (5 bases). Germline assignment: CDR1 MNHEY and CDR2 SVGAGI. V was trimmed by 2 bases and J by 5 bases, leaving 9 bases between them. The CDR3 is 14 amino acids. In DNA form, the CDR3 reads TGTGCCAGCAGTTACGGGGGGGTCAATGAAAAACTGTTTTTT. It is translated as CASSYGGVNEKLFF.

This clonotype was seen ten or more times. This sequence joins TRBV7-9 and TRBJ1-1; D call uncertain. This CDR3 has 14 amino acids. CDR1 is SEHNR and CDR2 is FQNEAQ in the germline V gene (reference sequence). V lost 3 bases and J 0 bases, leaving 8 bases between the germline ends. In DNA, the CDR3 is TGTGCCAGCAGCTTGTTACCAGTGAACACTGAAGCTTTCTTT. Translating it yields CASSLLPVNTEAFF. The full variable domain, in which reference TRBV7-9 and TRBJ1-1 provide the parts outside the CDR3, is DTGVSQNPRHKITKRGQNVTFRCDPISEHNRLYWYRQTLGQGPEFLTYFQNEAQLEKSRLLSDRFSAERPKGSFSTLEIQRTEQGDSAMYLCASSLLPVNTEAFFGQGTRLTVV.

This clonotype was observed a few times. The V gene is TRBV7-3, the J gene TRBJ2-7, with TRBD1 identical over 10 bases. Germline V gene lookup returns CDR1 SGHTA and CDR2 FQGTGA. The ends lost 0 bases at V and 5 bases at J; junction bases unmatched: 4. The CDR3 contains 15 residues. In DNA, the CDR3 is TGTGCCAGCAGCTTAACGGGACAGGGGTCCCACGAGCAGTACTTC. This sequence encodes CASSLTGQGSHEQYF.

The V call is TRBV19, the J call TRBJ2-7, with D perhaps being TRBD1 or TRBD2 (5 bases each). V was cut by 6 bases and J by 5 bases, with 17 bases left in between. The CDR3 length is 14 residues. Looked up from germline, CDR1 is LNHDA and CDR2 is SQIVND (reference sequence). CDR3 bases: TGTGCCAGTAGCACACGGGGCTCGGAAAACGAGCAGTACTTC. Its protein product is CASSTRGSENEQYF.

In this sample, this clonotype turned up a few times. The chain carries TRBV3-1 and TRBJ1-1, with D perhaps TRBD1 (5 bases). The CDR3 has 15 residues. V lost 4 bases and J lost 4, with 16 bases in between. The germline gives CDR1 LGHDT, CDR2 YNNKEL (reference sequence). CDR3 DNA sequence: TGTGCCAGCAGCCGACGGGACCGCACGGGCACTGAAGCTTTCTTT. Translation gives CASSRRDRTGTEAFF. Combining the CDR3 with reference TRBV3-1 and TRBJ1-1 gives the whole variable domain DTAVSQTPKYLVTQMGNDKSIKCEQNLGHDTMYWYKQDSKKFLKIMFSYNNKELIINETVPNRFSPKSPDKAHLNLHINSLELGDSAVYFCASSRRDRTGTEAFFGQGTRLTVV.

CDR3 region: CATSFGGDTDTQYF. As DNA, the CDR3 is TGTGCCACCAGTTTCGGTGGGGACACAGATACGCAGTATTTT. The chain employs TRBV24-1 and TRBJ2-3; D remains unclear. This CDR3 has 14 residues. The germline CDR1 and CDR2 sequences are KGHDR and SFDVKD. Deletions cut 6 bases from V and 2 bases from J, with 11 bases between.

This chain uses TRBV18 with TRBJ1-1, with a tentative D call TRBD1 (6 bases). The germline V gene encodes CDR1 KGHSH and CDR2 LQKENI. Trimming shortened V by 0 bases and J by 0 bases, and 11 bases separated the two germline ends. The CDR3 is 16 residues long. The CDR3: CASSPPIRTVNTEAFF. DNA of the CDR3: TGTGCCAGCTCACCACCTATTAGGACAGTGAACACTGAAGCTTTCTTT.

This clonotype was recorded many times. The V call is TRBV7-3, the J call TRBJ2-1, with 7 nucleotides matching TRBD2. V was pared by 5 bases and J by 0 bases, with 7 bases of the junction left unmatched. Germline V lookup: CDR1 SGHTA, CDR2 FQGTGA. The CDR3 contains 16 residues. CDR3 bases: TGTGCCAGCAGCCCCACCGGGGGGAGCTCCTACAATGAGCAGTTCTTC. Residues: CASSPTGGSSYNEQFF.

This clonotype has a count of ten or more. The rearrangement joins TRBV5-6 to TRBJ1-1; D is ambiguous. The CDR3 loop spans 14 amino acids. V was pared by 2 bases and J by 4 bases, with 12 bases between. Germline V gene data show CDR1 as SGHDT and CDR2 as YYEEEE. The CDR3 DNA sequence: TGTGCCAGCAGCTTCTTCGGCATCAGCACTGAAGCTTTCTTT. Protein product: CASSFFGISTEAFF.

This clonotype was observed at least ten times. The chain uses TRBV2 and TRBJ1-5, with TRBD1 matching 8 bases. In germline, CDR1 is SNHLY, CDR2 FYNNEI. This CDR3 region has 15 residues. V shed 6 bases, J shed 2 bases, and the junction held 6 bases outside the gene matches. CDR3 coding DNA: TGTGCCAGCAGGGGACAGACAGGGGGCAATCAGCCCCAGCATTTT. Its protein is CASRGQTGGNQPQHF.